The T cell receptor beta chain described here comes from a study of lymphopenia after photon versus proton radiotherapy. Study findings and constraints: Survival link was tested only in deceased patients; proton benefit remains a possibility. Larger post-nadir TCR diversity loss correlated inversely with survival in deceased patients. Proton therapy kept repertoires fairly stable, unlike photons, which gained effector/memory cells. Oligoclonal CD8+ Temra expansion after nadir drove photon patients' diversity drop.

The CDR3 is 17 residues long. With 5 bases removed from V and 2 bases from J, the gap between germline ends came to 18 bases. Germline-derived CDR1 and CDR2 are SGHTA and FQGNSA. Measured with immunoSEQ multiplex PCR; TCRdb has only the in-frame clones, and not every one. The repertoire holds about 35,000 clones, with about 93% as singletons. In its sample, this clone ranks as medium-sized (0.01 to 0.1%). Its matching antigen is unknown. The TCR originated in a man aged 55-75 years with cholangiocarcinoma. The chain is built from TRBV7-2 and TRBJ1-4, with D possibly matching TRBD1 (6 bases). This specimen consisted of peripheral blood, obtained from a patient treated with photon-based radiotherapy. The CDR3 here is CASSGWDTGQTNEKLFF. The CDR3 DNA reads TGTGCCAGCAGCGGGTGGGACACAGGGCAGACTAATGAAAAACTGTTTTTT.